This note documents a single T cell receptor (beta chain) sequence. Its target antigen remains unknown. No much larger clone exists at a distance of one base, and base qualities are not known. Explained via the paper, the time point label denotes: baseline before first vaccination. Vaccinee samples were obtained from the UK trials COV001 and COV002, which included a single-blind randomized controlled phase 2/3 trial of AZD1222 (ChAdOx1 nCoV-19) in healthy adults. For TCRbeta chain sequencing, PBMC samples from trial participants were taken at day 0 and at day 28 after the second dose. The data originate from a study of T cell responses to AZD1222 COVID-19 vaccine (dated by TCRdb to the early 2020s). For the study in its entirety: AZD1222 recipients whose second dose came at about 4 weeks and those whose second dose came at about 12 weeks were combined into one group, since spike-specific TCR depth and breadth did not differ between the two schedules. TCR sequencing was performed for about 240 trial participants, of whom around 200 were given two doses of AZD1222 and around 25 were given two doses of MenACWY control vaccine. Trial participants were enrolled by age into 18-55, 56-69 and 70-plus year subgroups, with roughly 160, 29 and 62 TCR-sequenced participants respectively.

The CDR3 regions of human TCRbeta chains were subjected to immunosequencing. As for how the authors treated the data: TCRs in the repertoires were matched against a reference library of SARS-CoV-2-specific TCRs that had been generated with the MIRA antigen-specificity platform. Breadth was defined as the fraction of unique TCRs that were SARS-CoV-2-associated, and depth was defined as the fraction of total T cells that were SARS-CoV-2-associated. Using the MIRA data, each spike-specific TCR was mapped to the spike region that the TCR reacts to and placed in a CD4 or CD8 class. Log10-transformed breadth and depth values were compared by one-way ANOVA with Sidak's multiple comparisons tests. The clones in this table, taken by TCRdb from immuneACCESS, are in-frame only. Not every clone is retained; where verified, under half of the shortfall comes from an unresolved V gene, and the cause of the rest is unknown. That table supplies the V and J calls and clone size; D and trimming were determined from the DNA. In all, the sample holds roughly 160,000 clones, and more than 85% of those were seen once. More than 0.8% of the sample lies in the top ten.

Trimming takes 0 bases off V and 4 bases off J; junction bases not matched to a gene: 4. The CDR3 spans 15 residues, from the cysteine through the phenylalanine. The entry retains the CDR3 DNA only, 45 bases that are in frame from base 1. CDR1 and CDR2 were assigned from the germline V gene as LGHNA and YNFKEQ. Points the paper makes about the study in general: Spike-specific TCR breadth and depth rose significantly after two AZD1222 doses compared with day 0 and with MenACWY recipients. Conclusions about previously exposed vaccinees were limited because only six AZD1222 recipients were SARS-CoV-2 seropositive at baseline. Because no samples from the day 14 peak response were available, repertoires could be characterized only after the peak T cell response. Reportedly, close to half of the unique spike-specific TCRs recognized epitopes lying outside the regions that are mutated in the B.1.351 and B.1.1.7 variants. Most participants were white British and females outnumbered males, and the authors suggested that clonal diversity may have been underestimated. The 56-69-year group was small, and its depth increase did not reach significance, likely because of low power. The vaccine-associated CD4 TCRs covered the entire spike protein, and the dominant responses fell in regions 160-218 and 743-854.

In this chain, TRBV4-2 is recombined with TRBJ1-2, with TRBD1 matching 8 junction bases. The sequence was collected from an adult in good health. This specimen consisted of peripheral blood, obtained on day 0 of AZD1222 vaccination. The CDR3 has the sequence CASSQEDRVAYGYTF. The nucleotide sequence is given as TGTGCCAGCAGCCAAGAGGACAGGGTAGCCTATGGCTACACCTTC.